Listed below are T cell receptor beta chains from one sample, sequenced in a study of blood T cell repertoires in COVID-19. Method: immunoSEQ multiplex PCR; TCRdb's copy keeps in-frame clones and lacks some. Of over 150,000 clones in the sample, approximately 84% were seen once. Source material: peripheral blood. These receptors all come from a man aged 35 to 55 with acute or convalescent COVID-19. Each CDR3 is given with its conserved first and last residue. Fields, in order: D gene, clone size, V gene, J gene, CDR3 protein, CDR3 DNA. The D gene is left open where the match is weak. Clone size is given for some rows only: seen once, a few or many times, or a class if the clone is expanded.

-	-	TRBV5-4	TRBJ2-4	CASSLRSQAKNIQYF	TGTGCCAGCAGCTTAAGGTCACAGGCTAAAAACATTCAGTACTTC
TRBD2	-	TRBV18	TRBJ2-1	CASSLLSGLAGRSYNEQFF	TGTGCCAGCTCACTTCTTTCGGGACTAGCGGGGCGCTCCTACAATGAGCAGTTCTTC
-	-	TRBV5-6	TRBJ1-5	CASSFYRGNQPQHF	TGTGCCAGCAGCTTCTACAGGGGCAATCAGCCCCAGCATTTT
TRBD1	-	TRBV30	TRBJ2-1	CAWTQGSSYNEQFF	TGTGCCTGGACACAGGGGAGCTCCTACAATGAGCAGTTCTTC
TRBD1	-	TRBV2	TRBJ2-3	CASSESWDRRTDTQYF	TGTGCCAGCAGTGAGAGCTGGGACAGACGCACAGATACGCAGTATTTT
-	-	TRBV4-1	TRBJ1-2	CASSQGGQIYGYTF	TGCGCCAGCAGCCAAGGAGGACAGATCTATGGCTACACCTTC
-	once	TRBV6-6	TRBJ2-2	CASGRGANTGELFF	TGTGCCAGCGGGCGGGGCGCGAACACCGGGGAGCTGTTTTTT
-	-	TRBV7-3	TRBJ1-2	CASSPQGDSYGYTF	TGTGCCAGCAGTCCACAGGGAGATTCCTATGGCTACACCTTC
TRBD1	few	TRBV27	TRBJ1-1	CASKGGFSEAFF	TGTGCCAGTAAAGGGGGCTTTTCGGAAGCTTTCTTT
-	-	TRBV3-1/TRBV3-2	TRBJ2-1	CASSLGWGSTLNSYNEQFF	TGTGCCAGCAGCCTAGGGTGGGGCTCAACCCTGAACTCCTACAATGAGCAGTTCTTC
TRBD1	-	TRBV3-1/TRBV3-2	TRBJ2-5	CASSHRTGGNGGETQYF	TGTGCCAGCAGCCACCGTACAGGGGGGAATGGGGGAGAGACCCAGTACTTC
-	many	TRBV4-2	TRBJ1-4	CASSQVGDNEKLFF	TGTGCCAGCAGCCAAGTAGGGGATAATGAAAAACTGTTTTTT
-	-	TRBV2	TRBJ2-7	CASSGSLHSYEQYF	TGTGCCAGCAGCGGGTCCCTTCACTCCTACGAGCAGTACTTC
-	-	TRBV7-9	TRBJ1-1	CASSLLGEFTEAFF	TGTGCCAGCAGCTTATTAGGGGAATTCACTGAAGCTTTCTTT
TRBD1	-	TRBV4-3	TRBJ2-1	CASSQEGQGGYNEQFF	TGCGCCAGCAGCCAGGAGGGACAGGGAGGCTACAATGAGCAGTTCTTC
-	few	TRBV2	TRBJ1-2	CASSADGNYGYTF	TGTGCCAGCAGCGCGGACGGGAATTATGGCTACACCTTC
-	-	TRBV7-8	TRBJ1-2	CASSGRGGGYTF	TGTGCCAGCAGCGGCCGGGGGGGCGGCTACACCTTC
-	-	TRBV27	TRBJ1-4	CASSRYGEKLFF	TGTGCCAGCAGTCGTTATGGCGAAAAACTGTTTTTT
TRBD2	-	TRBV18	TRBJ2-3	CASSPLRGRTDTQYF	TGTGCCAGCTCACCACTGCGGGGGAGGACAGATACGCAGTATTTT
-	-	TRBV19	TRBJ1-2	CASSQDNLYGYTF	TGTGCCAGTAGCCAGGACAACCTCTATGGCTACACCTTC
-	-	TRBV7-9	TRBJ2-6	CASITDNLPSGANVLTF	TGTGCCAGCATCACGGACAATCTCCCCTCTGGGGCCAACGTCCTGACTTTC
-	once	TRBV4-1	TRBJ2-7	CASSQDFGQGHEQYF	TGCGCCAGCAGCCAAGATTTTGGGCAGGGCCACGAGCAGTACTTC
-	-	TRBV28	TRBJ2-7	CASSLPRSYEQYF	TGTGCCAGCAGTCTGCCACGGTCCTACGAGCAGTACTTC
-	-	TRBV28	TRBJ1-6	CASTPTRGGGSPLHF	TGTGCCAGCACCCCCACGAGAGGCGGCGGGTCACCCCTCCACTTT
TRBD1	-	TRBV18	TRBJ1-2	CASSPDRSETGKGYTF	TGTGCCAGCTCACCAGATCGTTCGGAGACAGGGAAAGGCTACACCTTC
-	-	TRBV24-1	TRBJ2-5	CATSDLPGTQYF	TGTGCCACCAGTGATTTGCCGGGGACCCAGTACTTC
TRBD1	-	TRBV9	TRBJ1-2	CASSVVALGTGAIGYTF	TGTGCCAGCAGCGTAGTCGCGCTTGGGACAGGGGCGATTGGCTACACCTTC